Each of the 16 T cell receptor beta chains below was sequenced from the same sample in a study of T-cell memory formation after mild COVID-19. MiXCR, run by TCRdb on the 5' RACE reads, gives a single entry per CDR3 protein. In the table there are approximately 400,000 distinct CDR3 sequences, about a sixth of which are singletons. Sequenced sample: PBMCs or a T cell subset sorted from them (not recorded which). These receptor sequences come from a young man who had mild COVID-19 (a few samples of this study predate the infection). Cell type and time point are not known.

CDR3 amino acids: CASSQGGTAPVEEQFF. In nucleotides, the CDR3 is TGCGCCAGCAGCCAAGGGGGGACAGCCCCCGTTGAGGAGCAGTTCTTC. The chain links TRBV4-1 to TRBJ2-1; 7 bases are shared with TRBD1. This CDR3 is built from 16 residues. CDR1 is MGHRA, CDR2 YSYEKL, per germline. V lost 1 base and J lost 10; bases outside the gene matches: 13.

This clonotype has a single count. The chain links TRBV5-5 to TRBJ1-2; the match to TRBD1 covers 7 bases. V lost 4 bases and J lost 3; bases outside the gene matches: 6. Germline CDR1 SGHKS, CDR2 YYEKEE (reference sequence). This CDR3 has 14 residues. CDR3 nucleotide sequence: TGTGCCAGCAGCATGACAGGGTGGGACTATGGCTACACCTTC. As protein: CASSMTGWDYGYTF.

The chain joins TRBV14 to TRBJ2-3, with a possible D match to TRBD2 (6 bases). V lost 6 bases and J lost 10, with 20 bases in between. Germline CDR1 reads SGHDN; CDR2 reads FVKESK. The CDR3 is 14 residues long. The CDR3 loop is CASRNVATSGAQYF. In DNA, the CDR3 is TGTGCCAGCAGGAACGTGGCGACTAGTGGTGCGCAGTATTTT.

V usage is TRBV20-1 and J usage is TRBJ2-7, with a tentative D call TRBD1 (5 bases). The CDR3 runs to 12 residues. Germline CDR1 DFQATT, CDR2 SNEGSKA (reference sequence). Trimming stripped 6 bases from V and 3 bases from J, with 12 bases between. The CDR3 spells CSAPTDSYEQYF. DNA of the CDR3: TGCAGTGCACCTACCGACAGCTACGAGCAGTACTTC.

This clonotype was seen only a few times. This sequence joins TRBV7-2 and TRBJ1-2; no clear D. This CDR3 contains 14 residues. Germline loops: CDR1 SGHTA, CDR2 FQGNSA. Trimming removed 0 bases at V and 3 bases at J, with 8 bases between. As DNA, the CDR3 is TGTGCCAGCAGCTTAGCGGCAGGATACTATGGCTACACCTTC. It codes for CASSLAAGYYGYTF. Using reference TRBV7-2 and TRBJ1-2 for the parts outside the CDR3, the full variable domain is GAGVSQSPSNKVTEKGKDVELRCDPISGHTALYWYRQSLGQGLEFLIYFQGNSAPDKSGLPSDRFSAERTGGSVSTLTIQRTQQEDSAVYLCASSLAAGYYGYTFGSGTRLTVV.

The CDR3 DNA sequence: TGTGCCAGCAGCAAACCGCTAGCGGGGAGTCCCTACGAGCAGTACTTC. This encodes CASSKPLAGSPYEQYF. This chain uses TRBV6-2 or TRBV6-3 with TRBJ2-7, with 9 bases lining up with TRBD2. Germline V gene data show CDR1 as MNHEY and CDR2 as SVGEGT. V was pared by 6 bases and J by 2 bases, with 11 bases of the junction left unmatched. CDR3 length: 16 residues.

The chain links TRBV9 to TRBJ1-4; no clear D gene. This CDR3 has 14 residues. Trimming cost V 4 bases and J 8 bases, with 15 bases left between them. Germline V gives CDR1 SGDLS, CDR2 YYNGEE. CDR3 nucleotide sequence: TGTGCCAGCAGCTTTGGACGGGGTGGAGAAAAACTGTTTTTT. Its protein is CASSFGRGGEKLFF.

The chain has TRBV14 and TRBJ2-3; perhaps TRBD2 as D (5 bases). This CDR3 is built from 16 residues. In germline, CDR1 is SGHDN, CDR2 FVKESK. Trimming cost V 4 bases and J 1 base, with 15 bases left between them. The CDR3 nucleotides read TGTGCCAGCAGCCCCCTCGCGGGTCTACGCACAGATACGCAGTATTTT. Its translation is CASSPLAGLRTDTQYF.

This clonotype was counted many times. This chain joins TRBV29-1 and TRBJ2-1; possibly TRBD1 for D (6 bases). Looked up from germline, CDR1 is SQVTM and CDR2 is ANQGSEA. Trimming left V 6 bases short and J 0 bases short, with 24 bases between. The length of the CDR3 is 18 residues. Here the CDR3 reads CSVPNGRGLPSSYNEQFF. The CDR3 nucleotides are TGCAGCGTGCCTAACGGCAGGGGTCTTCCGAGCTCCTACAATGAGCAGTTCTTC.

In its sample, this clonotype was seen a few times. The CDR3, as DNA: TGTGCCAGCAGTGAAGCCGTGGAGCGGATCACAGATACGCAGTATTTT. This gives the protein CASSEAVERITDTQYF. The J gene is TRBJ2-3, the V gene TRBV6-1, with D perhaps matching TRBD2 (5 bases). The CDR3 totals 16 residues. Germline values: CDR1 MNHNS, CDR2 SASEGT. With 0 bases removed from V and 2 bases from J, the gap between germline ends came to 12 bases.

Points on this clonotype: A read error may be the cause here, since a much bigger clone is one base away. This sequence joins TRBV7-2 and TRBJ2-2, with D perhaps TRBD1 (5 bases). From germline, CDR1 is SGHTA and CDR2 FQGNSA. The CDR3 consists of 14 residues. V was trimmed by 1 base and J by 3 bases, leaving 6 bases between them. The CDR3 coding sequence is TGTGCCAGCAGCTTAGTCAGGGACACCGGGGAGCTGTTTTTT. Translated, it gives CASSLVRDTGELFF.

The chain carries TRBV5-1 and TRBJ1-1; D is undetermined. V was pared by 0 bases and J by 2 bases, with 14 bases between. The CDR3 extends over 16 amino acids. The V gene's germline CDR1 is SGHRS and CDR2 YFSETQ. In DNA form, the CDR3 reads TGCGCCAGCAGCTTGGCCATGAGTCTTGGCAACACTGAAGCTTTCTTT. Its protein product is CASSLAMSLGNTEAFF.

This chain uses TRBV30 with TRBJ2-2; D might be TRBD1 or TRBD2, each matching 5 bases. Per the germline V gene, CDR1 is GTSNPN and CDR2 is SVGIG (reference sequence). The CDR3 length is 14 residues. V lost 5 bases to trimming and J lost 4 bases, with 14 bases between them. CDR3 in DNA: TGTGCCTGGGCCCGGGGCATCGGCACCGGGGAGCTGTTTTTT. Amino acids: CAWARGIGTGELFF.

By share, this clonotype ranks as medium-sized. V gene TRBV10-2 combines with J gene TRBJ2-7; D is uncertain. V was clipped by 8 bases and J by 2 bases, with 7 bases between them. Germline assignment: CDR1 WSHSY and CDR2 SAAADI. CDR3 length: 11 amino acids. The CDR3 DNA follows: TGCGCCAGCGGGTCCCCCTACGAGCAGTACTTC. This codes for CASGSPYEQYF.

A single count supports this clonotype. This rearrangement joins TRBV5-6 to TRBJ2-2; 9 nucleotides align to TRBD1. From germline, CDR1 is SGHDT and CDR2 YYEEEE. Unmatched junction bases numbered 11, after V lost 2 bases and J lost 3 bases. The CDR3 is 18 amino acids. The CDR3 DNA follows: TGTGCCAGCAGCTTAAACCTCGGGACAGGGTACGACACCGGGGAGCTGTTTTTT. This codes for CASSLNLGTGYDTGELFF. The complete variable domain, with remaining parts taken from reference TRBV5-6 and TRBJ2-2, reads DAGVTQSPTHLIKTRGQQVTLRCSPKSGHDTVSWYQQALGQGPQFIFQYYEEEERQRGNFPDRFSGHQFPNYSSELNVNALLLGDSALYLCASSLNLGTGYDTGELFFGEGSRLTVL.

This clonotype came up a few times. The chain employs TRBV20-1 and TRBJ2-1; D not resolved. The CDR3 has 11 residues. V dropped 3 bases and J dropped 8 bases, with 8 bases sitting between them. The germline V gene encodes CDR1 DFQATT and CDR2 SNEGSKA (reference sequence). CDR3: CSASMGDEQFF. The CDR3 DNA is TGCAGTGCTAGCATGGGTGATGAGCAGTTCTTC.